A single sample is the source of the 27 T cell receptor beta chains below, sequenced in a study of identifying expanded T cells in peripheral blood. Profiled with immunoSEQ multiplex PCR; TCRdb holds only in-frame clones, not every one. The sample yields about 100,000 clones, roughly 90% seen once. The sample was blood. These receptors originate from a person between 18 and 70 years old in good health.

CDR3 DNA: TGTGCCAGCAGCTCGGTAGGACAGGGGGATTCCTATGGCTACACCTTC. It encodes CASSSVGQGDSYGYTF. The chain combines TRBV5-4 with TRBJ1-2; 10 nucleotides match TRBD1. This CDR3 region has 16 residues. Germline values: CDR1 SGHNT, CDR2 YYREEE (reference sequence). The junction had 9 bases not matched to a gene; V was cut back by 3 bases and J by 4 bases.

This chain uses TRBV7-7 with TRBJ2-1, with D unresolved. The CDR3 has 14 residues. CDR1 SSHAT and CDR2 FNYEAQ come from the germline V gene (reference sequence). V lost 1 base and J lost 1, with 5 bases in between. CDR3 in DNA: TGTGCCAGCAGCTTAGGCGCTTCCTACAATGAGCAGTTCTTC. It codes for CASSLGASYNEQFF.

This clone was seen once. The chain employs TRBV7-9 and TRBJ2-1; 8 bases are shared with TRBD2. The V segment lost 5 bases and the J segment 8 bases; nucleotides outside the gene matches: 11. CDR1 and CDR2 from the germline V gene are SEHNR and FQNEAQ (reference sequence). The CDR3 runs 15 residues. The CDR3 DNA is TGTGCCAGCAGCCCGCCGAGCGGGGGTTTCGATGAGCAGTTCTTC. This codes for CASSPPSGGFDEQFF.

The chain joins TRBV10-3 to TRBJ1-1; TRBD1 might be the D (5 bases). V lost 5 bases to trimming and J lost 3 bases, with 16 bases between them. The CDR3 is made up of 15 amino acids. Germline CDR1 reads ENHRY; CDR2 reads SYGVKD. CDR3 residues: CAISPRDSGDTEAFF. The CDR3 DNA follows: TGTGCCATCAGTCCCCGGGACTCCGGGGACACTGAAGCTTTCTTT.

The chain carries TRBV6-5 and TRBJ1-5; 8 nucleotides agree with TRBD1. Germline values: CDR1 MNHEY, CDR2 SVGAGI. The CDR3 contains 15 residues. Trimming cost V 0 bases and J 7 bases; bases outside gene matches: 5. The CDR3 sequence: CASSYSPDRAQPQHF. The DNA of the CDR3 is TGTGCCAGCAGTTACTCCCCGGACAGGGCCCAGCCCCAGCATTTT.

The chain has TRBV5-1 and TRBJ1-1; D remains unclear. The CDR3 loop spans 16 amino acids. The germline V gene encodes CDR1 SGHRS and CDR2 YFSETQ. V was cut by 0 bases and J by 2 bases, with 14 bases left in between. The CDR3 DNA is TGCGCCAGCAGCTTGGGGCCGGGGATTTTCAACACTGAAGCTTTCTTT. Protein sequence: CASSLGPGIFNTEAFF. The full variable domain, its missing parts supplied by reference TRBV5-1 and TRBJ1-1, is KAGVTQTPRYLIKTRGQQVTLSCSPISGHRSVSWYQQTPGQGLQFLFEYFSETQRNKGNFPGRFSGRQFSNSRSEMNVSTLELGDSALYLCASSLGPGIFNTEAFFGQGTRLTVV.

The V gene is TRBV10-3, the J gene TRBJ1-4; weak D call: TRBD1 (6 bases). Trimming cost V 3 bases and J 3 bases, with 20 bases left between them. The CDR3 totals 18 residues. Germline values: CDR1 ENHRY, CDR2 SYGVKD. The CDR3 sequence: CAISDSRTGGPSNEKLFF. CDR3 nucleotide sequence: TGTGCCATCAGTGACTCTCGTACCGGGGGGCCCTCTAATGAAAAACTGTTTTTT.

In its sample, this clone was seen once. This sequence joins TRBV5-4 and TRBJ2-7; TRBD1 matches at 8 bases. J was trimmed by 7 bases and V by 3 bases; bases with no gene match: 9. This CDR3 is built from 14 residues. The V gene's germline CDR1 is SGHNT and CDR2 YYREEE (reference sequence). The CDR3 DNA follows: TGTGCCAGCAGCTGGCAGGGGGCTGAGAATGAGCAGTACTTC. Translation gives CASSWQGAENEQYF.

This chain uses TRBV4-3 with TRBJ2-3, with D perhaps TRBD1 or TRBD2 (5 bases each). This CDR3 comprises 17 residues. CDR1 and CDR2 from the germline V gene are LGHNA and YSLEER. Deletions cut 3 bases from V and 0 bases from J, with 16 bases between. Written as DNA, the CDR3 is TGCGCCAGCAGCCAGGGGTCGGGACGCTATAGCACAGATACGCAGTATTTT. This encodes CASSQGSGRYSTDTQYF.

The genes are TRBV5-5 and TRBJ1-6; 7 bases agree with TRBD1. The CDR3 loop spans 15 amino acids. Trimming at V came to 6 bases and at J to 8 bases, leaving 11 bases not matched to a gene. CDR1 is SGHKS, CDR2 YYEKEE, per germline (reference sequence). The CDR3 DNA reads TGTGCCAGCAATATCAACAGGGGATCAGATTCACCCCTCCACTTT. Amino acids: CASNINRGSDSPLHF.

The chain uses TRBV27 and TRBJ2-7; weak D call: TRBD2 (6 bases). Germline V gives CDR1 MNHEY, CDR2 SMNVEV (reference sequence). The CDR3 contains 15 residues. The V gene lost 6 bases and the J gene lost 6 bases, with 21 bases spanning the gap. The CDR3 region is CASSPTGPLAAEQYF. Here the CDR3 DNA reads TGTGCCAGCAGCCCGACTGGCCCCTTAGCGGCCGAGCAGTACTTC.

This clone was observed a handful of times. The rearrangement links TRBV2 to TRBJ1-6, with no clear D. CDR1 and CDR2 (germline): SNHLY, FYNNEI. CDR3 length: 11 amino acids. Trimming cost V 7 bases and J 15 bases, with 13 bases left between them. The CDR3 sequence: CASTTTTVLHF. The CDR3 DNA reads TGTGCCAGCACTACTACGACGGTCCTCCACTTT.

The genes are TRBV11-2 and TRBJ1-6; D gene uncertain. Trimming stripped 2 bases from V and 7 bases from J, with 12 bases between. This CDR3 contains 15 residues. CDR1 SGHAT and CDR2 FQNNGV come from the germline V gene. The CDR3 coding sequence is TGTGCCAGCAGCTTAAGAGAGGGTTCGAATTCACCCCTCCACTTT. Translating it yields CASSLREGSNSPLHF. Variable domain in full (rest from reference TRBV11-2 and TRBJ1-6): EAGVAQSPRYKIIEKRQSVAFWCNPISGHATLYWYQQILGQGPKLLIQFQNNGVVDDSQLPKDRFSAERLKGVDSTLKIQPAKLEDSAVYLCASSLREGSNSPLHFGNGTRLTVT.

The chain combines TRBV11-2 with TRBJ2-7; tentatively, D is TRBD1 (6 bases). Germline V gene sequence: CDR1 SGHAT, CDR2 FQNNGV. The CDR3 totals 15 residues. V lost 2 bases to trimming and J lost 0 bases, with 11 bases between them. As DNA, the CDR3 is TGTGCCAGCAGCTTAAGTCAGGGGCCCTCCTACGAGCAGTACTTC. Translation: CASSLSQGPSYEQYF. The complete variable domain, with remaining parts taken from reference TRBV11-2 and TRBJ2-7, reads EAGVAQSPRYKIIEKRQSVAFWCNPISGHATLYWYQQILGQGPKLLIQFQNNGVVDDSQLPKDRFSAERLKGVDSTLKIQPAKLEDSAVYLCASSLSQGPSYEQYFGPGTRLTVT.

In DNA, the CDR3 is TGTGCCAGCAGCGTAGGAGATTCCACTGAAGCTTTCTTT. Translation gives CASSVGDSTEAFF. The chain is built from TRBV9 and TRBJ1-1; no reliable D call. There are 13 residues in the CDR3. Between the trimmed V and J ends, which lost 0 bases and 4 bases, there was a span of 7 bases. Germline lookup yields CDR1 SGDLS and CDR2 YYNGEE.

The chain couples TRBV2 to TRBJ2-7; D tentatively reads TRBD1 or TRBD2 (5 bases each). V was clipped by 8 bases and J by 0 bases, with 20 bases between them. From germline, CDR1 is SNHLY and CDR2 FYNNEI. The CDR3 covers 16 residues. CDR3 bases: TGTGCCAGCGGGACGGACCAAACCTTTACCTCCTACGAGCAGTACTTC. As protein: CASGTDQTFTSYEQYF.

The CDR3 reads CASSPSPNTEAFF. Here the CDR3 DNA reads TGTGCCAGCTCACCCTCCCCGAACACTGAAGCTTTCTTT. V and J are TRBV18 and TRBJ1-1; D ambiguous. Trimming cost V 3 bases and J 1 base, with 6 bases left between them. CDR3 length: 13 amino acids. Germline loops: CDR1 KGHSH, CDR2 LQKENI.

This clone was found once. V is TRBV7-9 and J is TRBJ1-4; D is uncertain. Trimming stripped 1 base from V and 9 bases from J, with 12 bases between. The CDR3 sequence is 14 residues long. Germline CDR1 SEHNR, CDR2 FQNEAQ (reference sequence). The CDR3 protein is CASSLGPPGQKLFF. The CDR3 DNA follows: TGTGCCAGCAGCTTAGGCCCACCCGGTCAAAAACTGTTTTTT.

This clone appeared a single time. The V and J genes are TRBV27 and TRBJ2-1, with 9 positions matching TRBD2. The trim removed 11 bases at V and 7 bases at J, leaving 12 bases unmatched. The CDR3 length is 14 residues. The germline CDR1 and CDR2 sequences are MNHEY and SMNVEV (reference sequence). DNA for the CDR3: TGTGCCTCTCGAGCGGGGGGAAAGTTGAATGAGCAGTTCTTC. Protein product: CASRAGGKLNEQFF.

J is TRBJ2-5 and V is TRBV5-4; the match to TRBD2 covers 10 bases. J lost 5 bases, V lost 1 base, and 5 bases had no gene match. CDR3 size: 15 residues. Germline CDR1 SGHNT, CDR2 YYREEE (reference sequence). CDR3 amino acids: CASSLPSGGAETQYF. CDR3 coding DNA: TGTGCCAGCAGCTTGCCCAGCGGGGGGGCCGAGACCCAGTACTTC.

This chain connects TRBV4-3 to TRBJ1-6; no clear D gene. V lost 0 bases and J 0 bases, leaving 12 bases between the germline ends. The CDR3 covers 18 residues. Germline V gene lookup returns CDR1 LGHNA and CDR2 YSLEER. The CDR3 DNA reads TGCGCCAGCAGCCAAGAATATACGACTAGCTCCTATAATTCACCCCTCCACTTT. As protein: CASSQEYTTSSYNSPLHF.

The chain combines TRBV6-5 with TRBJ1-4; tentatively, D is TRBD1 (6 bases). Trimming shortened V by 6 bases and J by 8 bases, and 19 bases separated the two germline ends. CDR1 is MNHEY and CDR2 is SVGAGI in the germline V gene. This CDR3 is built from 15 residues. CDR3 sequence (DNA): TGTGCCAGCAGCCCACGAGGGGGGCCTGGGGAAAAACTGTTTTTT. Translated: CASSPRGGPGEKLFF.

The rearrangement uses TRBV4-3 and TRBJ1-4, with D possibly matching TRBD1 (6 bases). CDR3 size: 14 residues. Trimming left V 2 bases short and J 7 bases short, with 11 bases between. CDR1 and CDR2 from the germline V gene are LGHNA and YSLEER. CDR3 sequence (DNA): TGCGCCAGCAGCCAACGTGGAGGGGGTGAAAAACTGTTTTTT. Translating gives CASSQRGGGEKLFF.

The rearrangement uses TRBV18 and TRBJ2-2; D gene unclear. The CDR3 runs to 12 residues. The V end lost 2 bases, the J end lost 4 bases, and 2 bases lay between the germline ends. The germline V gene encodes CDR1 KGHSH and CDR2 LQKENI. CDR3 nucleotide sequence: TGTGCCAGCTCACCAGGCACCGGGGAGCTGTTTTTT. It encodes CASSPGTGELFF.

This chain joins TRBV7-2 and TRBJ2-7, with D possibly matching TRBD2 (6 bases). The CDR3 has 14 amino acids. CDR1 and CDR2 from the germline V gene are SGHTA and FQGNSA. V gave up 2 bases and J gave up 3 bases, with 11 bases separating them. CDR3 nucleotides: TGTGCCAGCAGCTTAAGTGGGACTGTCTACGAGCAGTACTTC. Translating it yields CASSLSGTVYEQYF.

Points on this clone: Sequence at one end of the junction differs from germline and may be a read error. The CDR3 region has the DNA TGTGCCAGCAGCTGGGACAGGGGGCTCTATGGCTACACCTTC. It specifies CASSWDRGLYGYTF. The chain combines TRBV5-1 with TRBJ1-2; 12 bases agree with TRBD1. Looked up from germline, CDR1 is SGHRS and CDR2 is YFSETQ. There are 14 residues in the CDR3. The variable domain in full, with the rest retrieved from reference TRBV5-1 and TRBJ1-2, is KAGVTQTPRYLIKTRGQQVTLSCSPISGHRSVSWYQQTPGQGLQFLFEYFSETQRNKGNFPGRFSGRQFSNSRSEMNVSTLELGDSALYLCASSWDRGLYGYTFGSGTRLTVV.

The J gene is TRBJ1-5, the V gene TRBV7-9; D is unresolved. There are 14 residues in the CDR3. V was trimmed by 2 bases and J by 7 bases, leaving 12 bases between them. Germline lookup yields CDR1 SEHNR and CDR2 FQNEAQ (reference sequence). CDR3 bases: TGTGCCAGCAGCTTAAGTTTCGGGGAACAGCCCCAGCATTTT. Its protein product is CASSLSFGEQPQHF.